This record concerns one TCR beta chain sequence. The sample is drawn from a study of blood T cell repertoires in COVID-19. Study summary: From the United States, Italy and Spain came samples of acute and convalescent COVID-19. T cells, B-cell-depleted T cells, or PBMCs supplied cDNA or gDNA.

Repertoires were generated with immunoSEQ multiplex PCR, while TCRdb's copy carries only in-frame clones and drops some. The data show 75,000 to 90,000 clones, approximately 80% seen once. The source of this sequence is an elderly man with active or convalescent COVID-19. Material for sequencing was peripheral blood.

CDR3 DNA: TGTGCCAGCAGCCTGGCGGCTAGCGGGATCGGTAGAGATACGCAGTATTTT. Translated, it gives CASSLAASGIGRDTQYF. J is TRBJ2-3 and V is TRBV9; 9 bases line up with TRBD2. Germline V gene lookup returns CDR1 SGDLS and CDR2 YYNGEE. V shed 4 bases, J shed 5 bases, and the junction held 14 bases outside the gene matches. This CDR3 spans 17 amino acids.